The 9 T cell receptor beta chains reported below all come from one sample, sequenced in a study of early T cells in non-severe SARS-CoV-2 infection. In TCRdb, the 5' RACE reads were re-called with MiXCR into one record per CDR3 protein. The repertoire holds about 33,000 distinct CDR3 sequences, with about 5% as singletons. Sequencing was carried out using whole blood. Receptors were obtained from an adult who was a healthcare worker with PCR-confirmed SARS-CoV-2 infection or an uninfected control (not recorded which).

This rearrangement joins TRBV19 to TRBJ1-2, with no clear D. CDR1 and CDR2 from the germline V gene are LNHDA and SQIVND (reference sequence). V gave up 3 bases and J gave up 1 base, with 9 bases separating them. This CDR3 comprises 14 residues. The chain's CDR3 is CASSIPEYNYGYTF. CDR3 DNA: TGTGCCAGTAGTATTCCCGAATATAACTATGGCTACACCTTC.

This chain uses TRBV5-1 with TRBJ2-7, with a possible D match to TRBD1 (6 bases). The CDR3 consists of 13 residues. The germline V gene has CDR1 SGHRS and CDR2 YFSETQ. V was shortened by 4 bases and J by 6 bases, with 14 bases between the two germline ends. The CDR3 loop is CASSVQGRGEQYF. CDR3 nucleotide sequence: TGCGCCAGCAGCGTACAGGGTAGAGGCGAGCAGTACTTC.

The gene calls are TRBV30 and TRBJ2-1; 8 nucleotides match TRBD2. Looked up from germline, CDR1 is GTSNPN and CDR2 is SVGIG (reference sequence). CDR3 size: 16 residues. Germline trimming cut 0 bases from V and 9 bases from J; bases unmatched to any gene: 13. The CDR3 protein is CAWSVFSGGTKSEQFF. As DNA, the CDR3 is TGTGCCTGGAGTGTTTTCAGCGGGGGCACCAAGAGTGAGCAGTTCTTC.

The chain combines TRBV5-4 with TRBJ2-7; D remains ambiguous. V was shortened by 1 base and J by 6 bases, with 14 bases between the two germline ends. The germline V gene has CDR1 SGHNT and CDR2 YYREEE (reference sequence). CDR3 length: 14 amino acids. The CDR3 sequence: CASSLIGYLSEQYF. In DNA, the CDR3 is TGTGCCAGCAGCTTGATCGGGTATTTGAGCGAGCAGTACTTC.

This clonotype came up a few times. This chain connects TRBV11-1 to TRBJ1-4; D gene ambiguous. Trimming cost V 1 base and J 0 bases, with 9 bases left between them. Germline V gene data show CDR1 as SGHAT and CDR2 as FQDESV (reference sequence). The CDR3 totals 16 residues. Here the CDR3 reads CASSLVGGATNEKLFF. In DNA, the CDR3 is TGTGCCAGCAGCTTAGTTGGAGGAGCAACTAATGAAAAACTGTTTTTT.

The table lists this clonotype with a few counts. The chain joins TRBV4-3 to TRBJ1-2; maybe TRBD1 (6 bases). The ends were cut back, 1 base at V and 4 bases at J, with 13 bases in the middle. CDR3 length: 15 amino acids. From germline, CDR1 is LGHNA and CDR2 YSLEER. The CDR3 bases are TGCGCCAGCAGCCAAGCCCCCGGACAGTCCTATGGCTACACCTTC. Amino acids: CASSQAPGQSYGYTF.

This clonotype came up once. The chain couples TRBV3-1 to TRBJ2-7; no reliable D call. CDR3 length equals 14 residues. Deletions cut 3 bases from V and 3 bases from J, with 12 bases between. Germline loops: CDR1 LGHDT, CDR2 YNNKEL (reference sequence). CDR3 sequence (DNA): TGTGCCAGCAGCCAGGACGGGCTTCACTACGAGCAGTACTTC. Translating gives CASSQDGLHYEQYF.

This clonotype was counted many times. The chain employs TRBV28 and TRBJ1-1; 9 bases are shared with TRBD1. V lost 8 bases to trimming and J lost 5 bases; unmatched junction nucleotides: 12. This CDR3 comprises 15 residues. CDR1 is MDHEN, CDR2 SYDVKM, per germline. The CDR3 nucleotides are TGTGCCAGCTCTAAACCGGGACAGGGAATAACTGAAGCTTTCTTT. Amino acid sequence: CASSKPGQGITEAFF.

CDR3 amino acids: CATHRAPMNTEAFF. DNA for the CDR3: TGTGCCACCCACCGGGCTCCGATGAACACTGAAGCTTTCTTT. The V gene is TRBV11-2, the J gene TRBJ1-1; D remains ambiguous. The length of the CDR3 is 14 residues. The ends were cut back, 10 bases at V and 0 bases at J, with 15 bases in the middle. Germline CDR1 reads SGHAT; CDR2 reads FQNNGV.